These T cell receptor beta chains were read from a single sample in a study of Ad26.COV2.S vaccination and SARS-CoV-2 variants. Libraries were prepared by immunoSEQ multiplex PCR; TCRdb keeps only in-frame clonotypes and omits some of them. The repertoire holds under 150,000 clones, with about nine tenths as singletons. The material sequenced was peripheral blood, taken after recovery from COVID-19. These receptors all come from a human donor who had recovered from COVID-19. CDR3s include the opening cysteine and the closing phenylalanine or tryptophan. The D gene is left open where the match is weak. Some rows have no size entry. The others give once, few or many, or a class for an expanded clone.

d_call | clone_size | j_call | v_call | cdr3_nt | cdr3_aa
TRBD1 | - | TRBJ1-2 | TRBV5-4 | TGTGCCAGCAGCCCGGAACCGGGACAGGGGTACTATGGCTACACCTTC | CASSPEPGQGYYGYTF
- | - | TRBJ2-3 | TRBV24-1 | TGTGCCACCCCGGAGGGACCGCCGAGGTTGACGCAGTATTTT | CATPEGPPRLTQYF
- | - | TRBJ2-7 | TRBV4-3 | TGCGCCAGCAGCCAAGATTGGCCGGGGAGCTCCTACGAGCAGTACTTC | CASSQDWPGSSYEQYF
TRBD1 | few | TRBJ1-6 | TRBV20-1 | TGCAGTGCTAGTGGCTACAGGGGTGGTGGTTCACCCCTCCACTTT | CSASGYRGGGSPLHF
- | - | TRBJ2-1 | TRBV7-7 | TGTGCTAGCAGCTTAGGACCGGCCTGGGAGCAGTTCTTC | CASSLGPAWEQFF
TRBD1 | - | TRBJ1-2 | TRBV7-6 | TGTGCCAGCAGCCTCGGGACAGGGGCTTATGGCTACACCTTC | CASSLGTGAYGYTF
TRBD1 | - | TRBJ2-2 | TRBV28 | TGTGCCAGCAGTTTTGACAGGGGGAACACCGGGGAGCTGTTTTTT | CASSFDRGNTGELFF
- | few | TRBJ2-5 | TRBV9 | TGTGCCAGCAGCGTAGGGCGAAACGGGATTACGGGAGAGACCCAGTACTTC | CASSVGRNGITGETQYF
TRBD2 | - | TRBJ2-7 | TRBV2 | TGTGCCAGCACGACTACTAGCGGGGGAGGAATGGGGCAGTACTTC | CASTTTSGGGMGQYF
- | - | TRBJ1-1 | TRBV7-2 | TGTGCCGGAACCCAGGGACCACTGTACACTGAAGCTTTCTTT | CAGTQGPLYTEAFF
TRBD2 | - | TRBJ2-1 | TRBV4-3 | TGCGCCAGCAGCCAAGTCGGGGGGTTGGAATTTAGGCAGTTCTTC | CASSQVGGLEFRQFF
- | - | TRBJ2-5 | TRBV5-1 | TGCGCCAGCAGCGACGCACAACTAGCACTAAAAGAGACCCAGTACTTC | CASSDAQLALKETQYF
TRBD2 | - | TRBJ2-2 | TRBV11-2 | TGTGCCAGCAGCTTACTAGCGGGGGGTCCTGTGGACGGGGAGCTGTTTTTT | CASSLLAGGPVDGELFF
TRBD2 | once | TRBJ2-2 | TRBV2 | TGTGCCAAACATCCGACTAGCGGGAACACCGGGGAGCTGTTTTTT | CAKHPTSGNTGELFF
- | many | TRBJ2-3 | TRBV9 | TGTGCCAGCAGCCCTCAAGGGGGGGCCGTCACAGATACGCAGTATTTT | CASSPQGGAVTDTQYF
TRBD1 | - | TRBJ1-5 | TRBV2 | TGTGCCAGCGCTCGACAGGGGTCCTATCAGCCCCAGCATTTT | CASARQGSYQPQHF
TRBD1 | few | TRBJ2-7 | TRBV10-1 | TGCGCCAGCAGCTCGGGACAGGACGCCGAGCAGTACTTC | CASSSGQDAEQYF